A selection of T cell receptor beta chains follows, all from one sample in a study of cytomegalovirus exposure and HLA in healthy donors. Sequencing used immunoSEQ multiplex PCR; TCRdb keeps in-frame clones, though not all of them. The table records around 150,000 clones, about three quarters of them present only once. Sequenced input: PBMCs. The receptors come from a woman aged 25 to 39 in good health and CMV-seronegative. Both conserved end residues are part of each CDR3. D genes are given only for firm matches. The listing skips clone size in some rows; elsewhere it reads once, few, many or a size class.

j_call,cdr3_length,d_call,clone_size,v_call,cdr3_nt,cdr3_aa
TRBJ2-5,14,TRBD2,few,TRBV7-7,TGTGCTAGCAGCTGGGGTACTAGCGCAGAGACCCAGTACTTC,CASSWGTSAETQYF
TRBJ2-5,15,-,-,TRBV4-3,TGCGCCAGCAGCCAAGATGGCAGGGACCAAGAGACCCAGTACTTC,CASSQDGRDQETQYF
TRBJ1-5,18,TRBD1,few,TRBV18,TGTGCCAGCTCTCTCCAGGGGGACAGTGGATATAGCAATCAGCCCCAGCATTTT,CASSLQGDSGYSNQPQHF
TRBJ2-6,17,-,-,TRBV4-2,TGTGCCAGCAGCCAAGAATTAGGGGAATCTGGGGCCAACGTCCTGACTTTC,CASSQELGESGANVLTF
TRBJ1-2,17,TRBD1,-,TRBV13,TGTGCCAGCAGCGAGACAGGGAGGCTTAAAGACCTCTATGGCTACACCTTC,CASSETGRLKDLYGYTF
TRBJ2-7,13,-,-,TRBV18,TGTGCCAGCTCACCTGTAGCCTCCTACGAGCAGTACTTC,CASSPVASYEQYF
TRBJ1-1,15,TRBD1,-,TRBV27,TGTGCCAGCAGCCCGGGGGTAGGGGGCGTCACTGAAGCTTTCTTT,CASSPGVGGVTEAFF
TRBJ2-7,14,TRBD1,-,TRBV5-6,TGTGCCAGCAGCTCAACCGGGACAGTCTACGAGCAGTACTTC,CASSSTGTVYEQYF
TRBJ2-3,12,TRBD2,-,TRBV5-6,TGTGCCAGCAGCCGGGGGGGATTTACGCAGTATTTT,CASSRGGFTQYF
TRBJ2-6,15,-,-,TRBV10-3,TGTGCCATCAGTGACGTAGTTTCTGGGGCCAACGTCCTGACTTTC,CAISDVVSGANVLTF
TRBJ2-2,16,TRBD1,-,TRBV7-9,TGTGCAACCCCCAAATTGGGACAGGTGAACACCGGGGAGCTGTTTTTT,CATPKLGQVNTGELFF
TRBJ2-7,12,-,few,TRBV7-9,TGTTCCAGCAGCTCAGTTTCAAAAGAGCAGTACTTC,CSSSSVSKEQYF
TRBJ2-1,15,TRBD2,-,TRBV5-4,TGTGCCAGCAGCCGAGCGGGAACGTCCTACAATGAGCAGTTCTTC,CASSRAGTSYNEQFF
TRBJ2-3,15,-,-,TRBV2,TGTGCCAGCAGTGAACAGGGGCCGACCACAGATACGCAGTATTTT,CASSEQGPTTDTQYF
TRBJ2-7,15,-,-,TRBV15,TGTGCCACCAGCAGAGATGATGGCGGGACCTACGAGCAGTACTTC,CATSRDDGGTYEQYF
TRBJ2-7,14,TRBD2,-,TRBV7-2,TGTGCCAGCAGCCTCACTAGCGGGGACTACGAGCAGTACTTC,CASSLTSGDYEQYF
TRBJ2-7,14,-,-,TRBV5-4,TGTGCCAGCAGCTTCCAGGGGATTTCCTACGAGCAGTACTTC,CASSFQGISYEQYF